This is a list of T cell receptor beta chains from one sample in a study of cytomegalovirus exposure and HLA in healthy donors. TCRdb's copy holds only in-frame clones and misses some; the assay was immunoSEQ multiplex PCR. Of about 80,000 clones listed, 80% were seen once; the top ten hold approximately 29%. The specimen was PBMCs. These receptors all stem from a man over 45 in good health and CMV-seropositive. Each CDR3 is given with its conserved first and last residue. The order of the fields is D gene, V gene, clone size, J gene, CDR3 protein, CDR3 DNA. The D gene is left open where the match is weak. The size entry is marked missing in some rows and otherwise reads once, few, many or a size class.

TRBD2,TRBV14,-,TRBJ2-3,CASSQVSTSVDTQYF,TGTGCCAGCAGCCAAGTTTCCACTAGCGTTGATACGCAGTATTTT
-,TRBV7-2,-,TRBJ1-3,CASSLVRSSGNTIYF,TGTGCCAGCAGCTTAGTCAGGTCCTCTGGAAACACCATATATTTT
-,TRBV5-4,-,TRBJ1-2,CASSPGGVYGYTF,TGTGCCAGCAGCCCGGGGGGGGTATATGGCTACACCTTC
-,TRBV7-3,-,TRBJ2-5,CASSEGTNRGVGETQYF,TGTGCCAGCAGCGAAGGGACAAATCGGGGTGTGGGAGAGACCCAGTACTTC
-,TRBV28,-,TRBJ1-2,CASSFYASVGDGYTF,TGTGCCAGCAGTTTTTACGCCAGTGTAGGAGATGGCTACACCTTC
-,TRBV7-9,-,TRBJ2-2,CASSPNMDTGELFF,TGTGCCAGCAGCCCCAACATGGACACCGGGGAGCTGTTTTTT
-,TRBV5-8,-,TRBJ1-2,CASSSLDGGLGYTF,TGTGCCAGCAGCTCCCTCGATGGTGGCTTGGGCTACACCTTC
TRBD2,TRBV7-8,-,TRBJ2-3,CASSLWTSGRVDTQYF,TGTGCCAGCAGCCTCTGGACTAGCGGGAGAGTAGATACGCAGTATTTT
-,TRBV7-2,-,TRBJ2-2,CASSSVARSTGELFF,TGTGCCAGCAGCTCCGTCGCAAGGAGCACCGGGGAGCTGTTTTTT
-,TRBV19,-,TRBJ2-5,CASSSRVTETQYF,TGTGCCAGTAGTTCCAGGGTTACGGAGACCCAGTACTTC
TRBD2,TRBV2,once,TRBJ2-5,CASREELAGRETQYF,TGTGCCAGCAGGGAGGAGCTAGCGGGAAGGGAGACCCAGTACTTC
-,TRBV5-1,-,TRBJ2-1,CASSLAQGKNEQFF,TGCGCCAGCAGCTTGGCCCAGGGGAAGAATGAGCAGTTCTTC
-,TRBV2,-,TRBJ1-2,CASSDGEPPSLRQPLGYTF,TGTGCCAGCAGTGATGGGGAACCACCCAGCCTGAGACAGCCCTTGGGCTACACCTTC
-,TRBV4-3,-,TRBJ2-7,CASSQDGGSGYEQYF,TGCGCCAGCAGCCAAGATGGCGGGTCGGGTTACGAGCAGTACTTC
-,TRBV7-2,-,TRBJ2-5,CASSLAGGTWETQYF,TGTGCCAGCAGCTTAGCTGGGGGCACTTGGGAGACCCAGTACTTC
-,TRBV6-1,-,TRBJ1-2,CASSEAGSAYGYTF,TGTGCCAGCAGTGAAGCAGGCAGCGCATATGGCTACACCTTC
-,TRBV14,-,TRBJ2-1,CASSQDGLVNREQFF,TGTGCCAGCAGCCAAGATGGCCTAGTTAACAGGGAGCAGTTCTTC
-,TRBV2,-,TRBJ2-1,CASSSDPTYNEQFF,TGTGCCAGCAGTAGCGATCCCACCTACAATGAGCAGTTCTTC
-,TRBV19,-,TRBJ1-5,CASSPTGSNQPQHF,TGTGCCAGTAGTCCTACAGGGTCCAATCAGCCCCAGCATTTT
TRBD1,TRBV6-6,-,TRBJ1-2,CASSYSGDRGQGYTF,TGTGCCAGCAGTTACTCGGGGGACAGGGGGCAAGGCTACACCTTC
TRBD2,TRBV7-9,-,TRBJ2-1,CASSLHTSGTEQFF,TGTGCCAGCAGCTTACACACTAGCGGGACTGAGCAGTTCTTC
-,TRBV7-9,-,TRBJ1-1,CASSALYAAFF,TGTGCCAGCAGCGCCCTATACGCAGCTTTCTTT
TRBD2,TRBV5-4,-,TRBJ2-7,CASSLGGGEQYF,TGTGCCAGCAGCTTGGGGGGGGGAGAGCAGTACTTC
-,TRBV30,-,TRBJ1-5,CAWSVPGIFQPQHF,TGTGCCTGGAGTGTACCGGGGATCTTTCAGCCCCAGCATTTT
-,TRBV2,-,TRBJ1-2,CASSEAHNYGYTF,TGTGCCAGCAGTGAAGCCCATAACTATGGCTACACCTTC
TRBD1,TRBV7-3,-,TRBJ2-1,CASSLTGQGPYNEQFF,TGTGCCAGCAGCTTAACCGGACAGGGACCTTACAATGAGCAGTTCTTC